The 25 T cell receptor beta chains in this list originate from one sample, sequenced in a study of Graves' ophthalmopathy and Graves' hyperthyroidism listed by TCRdb under 2018. Sequencing used an Illumina HiSeq 2000. TCR beta CDR3 regions were amplified from RNA transcripts for repertoire sequencing. HTBI primers and the Qiagen OneStep RT-PCR kit were used in a first-round RT-PCR, which was followed by a second-round multiplex PCR, size selection and purification. Using fastp trimming at Q25 and MiXCR clonotype assembly, TCRdb reanalyzed the public sequencing data and kept in-frame beta chains. Rows are unified per CDR3 protein, each entry keeping the most common DNA and genes. The sample table lists hundreds of thousands of distinct CDR3 sequences, about 20% of them with a count of one. Around 6.9% of the sample is in the top ten clones. The sample taken for sequencing was peripheral blood. These receptor sequences come from a woman aged 18-29 years with stable Graves' hyperthyroidism. Some clones in this sample may be carry-over from other donors' samples. Donor details come from another sample of the same person, matched by shared clones.

Ten or more counts support this clonotype. The chain joins TRBV7-9 to TRBJ1-2; D is undetermined. Trimming cost V 5 bases and J 3 bases, with 10 bases left between them. Germline-derived CDR1 and CDR2 are SEHNR and FQNEAQ (reference sequence). CDR3 size: 13 residues. CDR3 protein: CASSTPTDYGYTF. The CDR3 bases are TGTGCCAGCAGCACCCCGACCGACTATGGCTACACCTTC.

This clonotype appeared many times. The chain combines TRBV6-1 with TRBJ2-7; TRBD1 matches at 9 bases. Looked up from germline, CDR1 is MNHNS and CDR2 is SASEGT. The CDR3 spans 16 residues. V shed 7 bases, J shed 3 bases, and the junction held 13 bases outside the gene matches. The chain's CDR3 is CASKKIGGTGFYEQYF. CDR3 sequence (DNA): TGTGCCAGCAAAAAAATTGGAGGGACAGGGTTCTACGAGCAGTACTTC.

There are a few counts of this clonotype. The genes are TRBV20-1 and TRBJ1-2, with D possibly matching TRBD1 (5 bases). The CDR3 consists of 11 residues. Trimming removed 0 bases at V and 10 bases at J, with 9 bases between. Looked up from germline, CDR1 is DFQATT and CDR2 is SNEGSKA (reference sequence). CDR3 protein: CSARDGGSYTF. The CDR3 nucleotides are TGCAGTGCTAGAGATGGGGGATCCTACACCTTC.

V gene TRBV20-1 combines with J gene TRBJ1-6, with D possibly matching TRBD1 (5 bases). Trimming removed 0 bases at V and 4 bases at J, with 10 bases between. The germline V gene encodes CDR1 DFQATT and CDR2 SNEGSKA (reference sequence). The CDR3 is 15 residues long. The CDR3 here is CSARDSGLYNSPLHF. CDR3 DNA: TGCAGTGCTAGAGATTCAGGGCTGTATAATTCACCCCTCCACTTT.

This clonotype was seen once. The chain uses TRBV12-3 or TRBV12-4 and TRBJ1-1; D gene unclear. V was trimmed by 6 bases and J by 5 bases, leaving 22 bases between them. The CDR3 is 16 residues long. The CDR3 DNA sequence: TGTGCCAGCAGGGGAGACCCAAGGCGGGAAGGTACTGAAGCTTTCTTT. Its protein product is CASRGDPRREGTEAFF.

This clonotype appeared many times. The junction differs from germline at one of its ends, possibly a read error. This sequence joins TRBV6-5 and TRBJ2-7, with 7 bases matching TRBD1. Looked up from germline, CDR1 is MNHEY and CDR2 is SVGAGI. The CDR3 totals 16 residues. The CDR3 protein is CASSYSGDSFSDEQYF. The CDR3 nucleotides read TGTGCCAGCAGTTACTCTGGGGACAGTTTCTCCGACGAGCAGTACTTC.

The chain joins TRBV12-3 or TRBV12-4 to TRBJ2-7; D is ambiguous. The CDR3 runs 14 residues. The germline V and J ends were trimmed by 2 bases and 0 bases, with 8 bases remaining between them. CDR3 region: CASSLYPYSYEQYF. The CDR3 region has the DNA TGTGCCAGCAGTTTATACCCATACTCCTACGAGCAGTACTTC.

On this clonotype: Its ends do not fully match the called genes, so a read error is possible. V gene TRBV20-1 combines with J gene TRBJ2-5, with TRBD2 matching over 11 bases. The CDR3 has 16 residues. The V gene's germline CDR1 is DFQATT and CDR2 SNEGSKA (reference sequence). CDR3 protein: CSASRLAGGIGETKYF. The CDR3 DNA follows: TGCAGTGCTAGTAGGCTAGCGGGGGGTATCGGAGAGACCAAGTACTTC.

This clonotype has at least ten counts. This chain connects TRBV7-2 to TRBJ1-5, with D perhaps matching TRBD1 (5 bases). Germline CDR1 reads SGHTA; CDR2 reads FQGNSA. CDR3 length: 15 residues. The V end was cut by 2 bases, the J end by 6 bases, with 14 bases between. The CDR3 sequence: CASSLQGAVGQPQHF. CDR3 nucleotide sequence: TGTGCCAGCAGCTTACAGGGAGCAGTAGGTCAGCCCCAGCATTTT.

This clonotype has ten or more counts. V gene TRBV10-3 combines with J gene TRBJ2-5, with TRBD2 matching 14 bases. The germline V gene has CDR1 ENHRY and CDR2 SYGVKD. Trimming at V came to 3 bases and at J to 0 bases, leaving 9 bases not matched to a gene. The CDR3 extends over 19 amino acids. As DNA, the CDR3 is TGTGCCATCAGTGACCCCGGACTAGCGGGGGGCCCGTACCAAGAGACCCAGTACTTC. Protein product: CAISDPGLAGGPYQETQYF.

This clonotype was observed many times. The J gene is TRBJ1-5, the V gene TRBV27; TRBD1 is a possible D gene (6 bases). The CDR3 has 16 residues. Germline CDR1 MNHEY, CDR2 SMNVEV (reference sequence). V was pared by 4 bases and J by 2 bases, with 15 bases between. CDR3 sequence: CASSSPGGAGNQPQHF. CDR3 nucleotide sequence: TGTGCCAGCAGTTCCCCTGGGGGGGCTGGCAATCAGCCCCAGCATTTT.

The chain joins TRBV15 to TRBJ2-5; D gene uncertain. The CDR3 consists of 14 residues. V lost 0 bases and J 1 base, leaving 6 bases between the germline ends. CDR1 LNHNV and CDR2 YYDKDF come from the germline V gene (reference sequence). As DNA, the CDR3 is TGTGCCACCAGCAGAGATCATGGCCAAGAGACCCAGTACTTC. Encoded protein: CATSRDHGQETQYF.

The chain couples TRBV27 to TRBJ2-5; 9 nucleotides line up with TRBD1. Per germline, CDR1 MNHEY and CDR2 SMNVEV (reference sequence). This CDR3 comprises 23 residues. V was clipped by 0 bases and J by 1 base; unmatched bases: 24. The CDR3 spells CASSLSKGQGGRGPHNPQETQYF. In DNA form, the CDR3 reads TGTGCCAGCAGTTTATCGAAGGGACAGGGAGGCAGGGGACCCCACAATCCCCAAGAGACCCAGTACTTC.

This clonotype has more than one count but fewer than ten. The gene calls are TRBV12-3 or TRBV12-4 and TRBJ1-6, with D unclear. The CDR3 contains 12 residues. V was shortened by 6 bases and J by 7 bases, with 7 bases between the two germline ends. The CDR3 loop is CASRRANSPLHF. The CDR3 DNA is TGTGCCAGCAGAAGGGCCAATTCACCCCTCCACTTT.

This chain connects TRBV18 to TRBJ1-3; 7 nucleotides line up with TRBD1. CDR3 size: 15 residues. Germline CDR1 is KGHSH and CDR2 is LQKENI. The ends lost 0 bases at V and 5 bases at J; junction bases unmatched: 4. The CDR3 nucleotides are TGTGCCAGCTCACCACCGACAGGGAACCGAAACACCATATATTTT. Its translation: CASSPPTGNRNTIYF.

The chain is built from TRBV19 and TRBJ2-2; TRBD2 matches at 7 bases. V gave up 7 bases and J gave up 5 bases; unmatched junction bases: 4. The CDR3 has 13 amino acids. Germline V lookup: CDR1 LNHDA, CDR2 SQIVND (reference sequence). The CDR3 DNA sequence: TGTGCCAGTACTGCCGGGAGGACCGGGGAGCTGTTTTTT. This translates into CASTAGRTGELFF.

This clonotype occurred many times. The chain links TRBV12-3 or TRBV12-4 to TRBJ2-7, with D possibly being TRBD2 (6 bases). The CDR3 has 14 residues. Trimming stripped 6 bases from V and 0 bases from J, with 12 bases between. The CDR3 region is CASRDRERSYEQYF. In DNA, the CDR3 is TGTGCCAGCAGGGACCGGGAGCGCTCCTACGAGCAGTACTTC.

This clonotype has at least ten counts. The chain carries TRBV7-3 and TRBJ1-2; 9 nucleotides align to TRBD1. The CDR3 is 15 residues long. Losses at the gene ends were 5 bases for V and 3 bases for J; bases not matched to a gene: 7. Germline V gene sequence: CDR1 SGHTA, CDR2 FQGTGA. CDR3 amino acids: CASSIGQGSDYGYTF. The CDR3 DNA is TGTGCCAGCAGCATCGGACAGGGGAGCGACTATGGCTACACCTTC.

This clonotype appeared many times. V and J are TRBV20-1 and TRBJ1-1; no clear D gene. Trimming took off 7 bases at V and 0 bases at J, with 12 bases between the two ends. The germline V gene encodes CDR1 DFQATT and CDR2 SNEGSKA (reference sequence). CDR3 size: 13 residues. The DNA of the CDR3 is TGCAGTGGGGAAGAGTTCATGAACACTGAAGCTTTCTTT. It codes for CSGEEFMNTEAFF.

Ten or more counts support this clonotype. This sequence joins TRBV20-1 and TRBJ2-7; 8 nucleotides agree with TRBD2. Trimming at V came to 6 bases and at J to 4 bases, leaving 8 bases not matched to a gene. Germline V gene sequence: CDR1 DFQATT, CDR2 SNEGSKA (reference sequence). The CDR3 runs 13 residues. The CDR3, as DNA: TGCAGTGCCCCGGGACTAGGAGAGTACGAGCAGTACTTC. Protein sequence: CSAPGLGEYEQYF.

This clonotype has a count of ten or more. The chain links TRBV28 to TRBJ2-7; possibly TRBD1 for D (6 bases). The CDR3 length is 13 residues. Trimming pared 7 bases from V and 0 bases from J, leaving 10 bases between. Germline-derived CDR1 and CDR2 are MDHEN and SYDVKM. Written as DNA, the CDR3 is TGTGCCAGCATTGGCAGGGGCTCCTACGAGCAGTACTTC. This translates into CASIGRGSYEQYF.

The chain carries TRBV5-1 and TRBJ1-5; a possible D gene is TRBD1 (5 bases). With 0 bases removed from V and 5 bases from J, the gap between germline ends came to 15 bases. The CDR3 runs 16 residues. Germline-derived CDR1 and CDR2 are SGHRS and YFSETQ. The CDR3 coding sequence is TGCGCCAGCAGCTTGGAGCCAGGGTCAGGCGATCAGCCCCAGCATTTT. It encodes CASSLEPGSGDQPQHF.

This clonotype was found a few times. V gene TRBV5-1 combines with J gene TRBJ1-1, with D perhaps matching TRBD1 (6 bases). This CDR3 has 12 amino acids. Per germline, CDR1 SGHRS and CDR2 YFSETQ. The V and J ends lost 2 bases and 12 bases respectively, with 14 bases between them. Written as DNA, the CDR3 is TGCGCCAGCAGCTTTAGCAGGGGAAAAACTTTCTTT. It translates to CASSFSRGKTFF.

Turning to this clonotype: Being one base from a much bigger clone, this may be a read error. The chain uses TRBV2 and TRBJ2-5; maybe TRBD1 (5 bases). CDR3 size: 13 residues. Germline V lookup: CDR1 SNHLY, CDR2 FYNNEI. CDR3 sequence reads: CASRKTAKEIQYF. CDR3 in DNA: TGTGCCAGCAGGAAGACAGCAAAAGAGATCCAGTACTTC.

As regards this clonotype: This may be a read error, as it is one base from a much larger clone. This chain links TRBV12-3 or TRBV12-4 with TRBJ2-5; D unclear. Trimming removed 6 bases at V and 4 bases at J, with 15 bases between. The length of the CDR3 is 14 residues. The CDR3 loop reads CASSPFGRRETQYF. CDR3 in DNA: TGTGCCAGCAGCCCTTTTGGGCGGCGAGAGACCCAGTACTTC.